This T cell receptor beta chain was captured by sequencing in a study of cytomegalovirus exposure and HLA in healthy donors. Study-wide context: Earlier, 90 million to 140 million unique TCR beta sequences were recovered from around 180 million T cells by an analysis. Study-wide results and limits: From TCR beta sequences, most subjects' HLA-A and HLA-B alleles were reportedly predicted accurately. A later analysis showed that HLA-associated TCR beta chains had undergone more clonal expansion than equally common others. The authors later linked a missense DCLRE1C variant to TCR beta V- and J-gene trimming.

V trimming: 3 bases; J trimming: 4 bases; junction bases outside the gene matches: 4. The germline gives CDR1 SGHRS, CDR2 YFSETQ. This CDR3 is 14 amino acids long. This clone was seen only a few times. Its antigen is unknown. The primer mix had 60 Vbeta and 13 Jbeta primers. Method: immunoSEQ multiplex PCR; TCRdb's copy keeps in-frame clones and lacks some. The sample lists 77,000 or so clones; approximately 80% were seen once. The rearrangement links TRBV5-1 to TRBJ2-5, with 9 nucleotides matching TRBD1. The sequence derives from a man aged 65 to 79 in good health and CMV-seropositive. The sequenced material came from PBMCs. The CDR3 sequence is CASSWTGERETQYF. For the CDR3, the DNA is TGCGCCAGCAGCTGGACAGGGGAGAGAGAGACCCAGTACTTC.